The present TCR beta chain was sequenced within a study of beta chain features in type 1 diabetes. Study background: Comparable age, gender and cell yields were observed in patients relative to healthy donors. All samples combined gave roughly 100,000,000 sorted cells for examination.

This clone was counted a single time. Its target is unknown. V lost 1 base to trimming and J lost 2 bases, with 11 bases between them. Germline assignment: CDR1 SGHTA and CDR2 FQGNSA. The CDR3 runs to 15 residues. Whole-study findings and limits: Among patients with Type 1 diabetes, TCRB CDR3s were moderately but significantly shorter in every one of the four CD4+ subsets.

TCRB transcripts that were expressed got sequenced, as all of the isolated RNA had been reverse transcribed. TCRdb's copy holds only in-frame clones and misses some; the assay was immunoSEQ multiplex PCR. The sample yields about 660,000 clones, 11% to 15% seen once. The sequenced sample was naive CD4+ T cells from blood. The V gene is TRBV7-2, the J gene TRBJ1-2; D not resolved. This sequence was found in a young man with type 1 diabetes. For the CDR3, the DNA is TGTGCCAGCAGCTTAGGTCCGGGATCAAACTATGGCTACACCTTC. Its protein product is CASSLGPGSNYGYTF.